The clone carrying this T cell receptor beta chain appeared a few times. Its cognate antigen is unknown. This CDR3 has 15 residues. The V and J ends lost 6 bases and 8 bases, in that order; junction bases with no gene match: 9. Germline-derived CDR1 and CDR2 are MNHEY and SVGAGI. This entry is derived from a study of long-term antiretroviral therapy in people with HIV. Study findings and constraints: Clones that expanded before ART (that is, prior to treatment) dominated the repertoire at all time points. ART adherence, viral resistance and therapy changes went undocumented. Diversity measured after ART increased yet remained under transplant donor controls. Blood obtained between the mid-2000s and the late 2010s may reflect older ART regimens.

Run at survey level, the immunoSEQ assay was version v3.0. Sequenced by immunoSEQ multiplex PCR; TCRdb stores in-frame clones only, minus some. The data contain 30,000 to 45,000 clones, approximately 80% of them singletons. The sequence derives from a man aged 25-45 years with HIV. The material was unsorted PBMCs, obtained 3.4 years after starting antiretroviral therapy. This chain connects TRBV6-5 to TRBJ1-4; 10 nucleotides agree with TRBD1. This CDR3 reads CASRPRTGGIEKLFF. The CDR3 DNA sequence: TGTGCCAGCAGACCTCGGACAGGGGGGATAGAAAAACTGTTTTTT.